One sample yielded the 2 T cell receptor beta chains listed below, sequenced in a study of blood T cell repertoires in COVID-19. Profiling relied on immunoSEQ multiplex PCR, and the TCRdb table lists in-frame clones only, not all of them. The repertoire holds approximately 150,000 clones, with around 87% as singletons. Sequenced: peripheral blood. These receptors all stem from an elderly man with acute or convalescent COVID-19.

V and J are TRBV5-8 and TRBJ2-5; D remains unclear. The V end was cut by 6 bases, the J end by 7 bases, with 16 bases between. CDR3 length: 13 amino acids. Germline assignment: CDR1 SGHTS and CDR2 YDEGEE. CDR3 DNA: TGTGCCAGCACCCCCACTTCCTCTGGGACCCAGTACTTC. Translation gives CASTPTSSGTQYF.

This clone was detected once. CDR3 nucleotide sequence: TGTGCCAGCAGCGTTACCCCAGGGGACCTCAACATGAGGGAGACCCAGTACTTC. This encodes CASSVTPGDLNMRETQYF. This chain uses TRBV9 with TRBJ2-5; maybe TRBD1 (6 bases). The V gene's germline CDR1 is SGDLS and CDR2 YYNGEE. This CDR3 has 18 amino acids. The V and J ends lost 2 bases and 5 bases respectively, with 25 bases between them.